Here is one T cell receptor (beta chain) with its context. Some clones are missing from TCRdb's copy, which holds only in-frame ones; the method was immunoSEQ multiplex PCR. The sample includes about 360,000 clones, approximately 80% of them seen just once. CDR3 length equals 24 residues. Germline values: CDR1 LGHNT, CDR2 FRNRAP. The trim removed 7 bases at V and 0 bases at J, leaving 32 bases unmatched. This sample was taken from a study of blood T cell repertoires in COVID-19. Study details: From the United States, Italy and Spain came samples of acute and convalescent COVID-19.

The sequenced sample consisted of peripheral blood. This receptor was obtained from a human donor with acute or convalescent COVID-19. The donor label of this sample is uncertain. The rearrangement links TRBV12-5 to TRBJ2-7; the match to TRBD2 covers 11 bases. The DNA for the CDR3 is TGTGCTAGTGCTGGGGCTATTACAACCACAACCGGGACTAGCGGACCCGGAAACTCCTACGAGCAGTACTTC. Encoded protein: CASAGAITTTTGTSGPGNSYEQYF.